These T cell receptor beta chains were read from a single sample in a study of blood T cells in healthy people across ages. TCRdb passed the 5' RACE reads through MiXCR, listing each CDR3 protein once. The repertoire includes 1.8 million or so distinct CDR3 sequences, about 39% of them detected once, and more than 20% sits in the top ten. The sequencing sample was made of blood. The source of these receptors is a human donor in good health. CDR3s include the opening cysteine and the closing phenylalanine or tryptophan. A D gene is named only where the DNA matches it firmly. Size values are once, few and many counts, or a class for expanded clones, and some rows have none.

d_call | j_call | v_call | clone_size | cdr3_aa | cdr3_nt
TRBD1 | TRBJ2-1 | TRBV5-1 | NA | CASSFGGQGSYNEQFF | TGCGCCAGCAGCTTCGGAGGACAGGGCTCCTACAATGAGCAGTTCTTC
NA | TRBJ1-2 | TRBV29-1 | few | CSVEGENGYTF | TGCAGCGTTGAGGGAGAAAATGGCTACACCTTC
NA | TRBJ1-2 | TRBV28 | NA | CASSFHKPGRTYGYTF | TGTGCCAGCAGTTTCCACAAACCGGGACGGACCTATGGCTACACCTTC
NA | TRBJ1-2 | TRBV5-1 | NA | CASGNGAASNYGYTF | TGCGCCAGCGGCAATGGGGCCGCCTCTAACTATGGCTACACCTTC
NA | TRBJ2-7 | TRBV5-1 | NA | CASSLGAFSYEQYF | TGCGCCAGCAGCTTAGGGGCGTTCTCCTACGAGCAGTACTTC
TRBD1 | TRBJ1-2 | TRBV2 | NA | CASSASGGDYGYTF | TGTGCCAGCAGTGCATCAGGGGGCGACTATGGCTACACCTTC
TRBD1 | TRBJ1-5 | TRBV5-1 | NA | CASSKGQGDNQPQHF | TGCGCCAGCAGCAAGGGACAGGGAGACAATCAGCCCCAGCATTTT
TRBD1 | TRBJ2-1 | TRBV5-6 | few | CASSLFDRGSYNEQFF | TGTGCCAGCAGCTTGTTTGACAGGGGTTCCTACAATGAGCAGTTCTTC
NA | TRBJ1-2 | TRBV10-3 | NA | CAIRTAESGYTF | TGTGCCATTCGGACAGCGGAGAGTGGCTACACCTTC
NA | TRBJ1-3 | TRBV7-2 | NA | CASSRTEGNTIYF | TGTGCCAGCAGCAGGACCGAAGGAAACACCATATATTTT
NA | TRBJ1-2 | TRBV5-1 | NA | CASRVWGNEGYTF | TGCGCCAGCAGGGTTTGGGGAAATGAAGGCTACACCTTC
TRBD1 | TRBJ2-6 | TRBV19 | once | CASTLYGQGDVWANVLTF | TGTGCCAGTACCTTGTACGGACAGGGCGACGTCTGGGCCAACGTCCTGACTTTC
NA | TRBJ2-7 | TRBV7-2 | NA | CASSSRTDFDYEQYF | TGTGCCAGCAGCTCAAGGACAGACTTTGATTACGAGCAGTACTTC
TRBD2 | TRBJ2-1 | TRBV4-3 | once | CASSQDWSRTSSYNEQFF | TGCGCCAGCAGCCAAGATTGGAGTCGGACTAGCTCCTACAATGAGCAGTTCTTC
NA | TRBJ2-7 | TRBV29-1 | few | CSVEGSGFDEQYF | TGCAGCGTTGAAGGATCGGGGTTCGACGAGCAGTACTTC
NA | TRBJ2-7 | TRBV7-2 | NA | CASSFRRALYEQYF | TGTGCCAGCAGCTTCCGGCGGGCCCTTTACGAGCAGTACTTC
TRBD2 | TRBJ2-5 | TRBV7-2 | few | CASSLAGASGGQETQYF | TGTGCCAGCAGCTTAGCGGGGGCTAGCGGGGGCCAAGAGACCCAGTACTTC
NA | TRBJ1-5 | TRBV7-3 | few | CASSLSGKENQPQHF | TGTGCCAGCAGCTTATCAGGGAAGGAGAATCAGCCCCAGCATTTT
NA | TRBJ2-7 | TRBV20-1 | NA | CSAGPPSGLTSSYEQYF | TGCAGTGCTGGACCTCCTTCGGGACTCACGAGCTCCTACGAGCAGTACTTC
TRBD1 | TRBJ1-2 | TRBV20-1 | NA | CSASRQGRDYGYTF | TGCAGTGCTAGTAGACAGGGTAGGGACTATGGCTACACCTTC
TRBD2 | TRBJ2-7 | TRBV7-3 | NA | CASSSSASGGAWTTYEQYF | TGTGCCAGCAGCTCATCGGCTAGCGGGGGGGCCTGGACGACCTACGAGCAGTACTTC
NA | TRBJ2-7 | TRBV2 | NA | CATSEGGSSRYEQYF | TGTGCCACCAGTGAGGGGGGCAGCTCGAGGTACGAGCAGTACTTC
NA | TRBJ1-1 | TRBV7-9 | once | CASSLGRVLITEAFF | TGTGCCAGCAGCTTGGGACGGGTGCTCATCACTGAAGCTTTCTTT
NA | TRBJ2-5 | TRBV4-3 | NA | CASSQEGRGQETQYF | TGCGCCAGCAGCCAAGAAGGGCGGGGTCAAGAGACCCAGTACTTC
TRBD1 | TRBJ2-1 | TRBV11-2 | NA | CASSFTGQGSKGQFF | TGTGCCAGCAGCTTCACGGGACAGGGGTCTAAGGGGCAGTTCTTC
NA | TRBJ2-5 | TRBV12-3/TRBV12-4 | NA | CASSFRPEGPAEETQYF | TGTGCCAGCAGTTTTCGTCCCGAGGGGCCAGCCGAAGAGACCCAGTACTTC
TRBD2 | TRBJ2-5 | TRBV12-3/TRBV12-4 | NA | CASSFYTEGAGDTQETQYF | TGTGCCAGCAGTTTTTATACTGAAGGGGCGGGGGATACCCAAGAGACCCAGTACTTC
NA | TRBJ2-3 | TRBV4-2 | NA | CASSQDPGTSGADTQYF | TGTGCCAGCAGCCAAGACCCCGGGACAAGTGGGGCAGATACGCAGTATTTT
TRBD1 | TRBJ2-7 | TRBV10-3 | NA | CAISESLRGQGRDEQYF | TGTGCCATCAGTGAGTCGTTGAGAGGACAGGGAAGGGACGAGCAGTACTTC
NA | TRBJ2-7 | TRBV2 | NA | CASSFMIGGQYF | TGTGCCAGCAGTTTTATGATCGGCGGGCAGTACTTC
NA | TRBJ2-3 | TRBV20-1 | few | CSASGGDNTDTQYF | TGCAGTGCTAGCGGGGGAGATAACACAGATACGCAGTATTTT
NA | TRBJ1-1 | TRBV4-1 | few | CASSQDWLSTEAFF | TGCGCCAGCAGCCAAGATTGGTTGTCCACTGAAGCTTTCTTT
NA | TRBJ1-1 | TRBV20-1 | NA | CSARGRAFF | TGCAGTGCTAGAGGCAGAGCTTTCTTT
TRBD2 | TRBJ2-3 | TRBV12-3/TRBV12-4 | NA | CASSPSGESDTQYF | TGTGCCAGCAGTCCTAGCGGGGAATCAGATACGCAGTATTTT
NA | TRBJ2-2 | TRBV7-3 | few | CASSLGVTSFDAGELFF | TGTGCCAGCAGCTTAGGGGTCACTAGCTTCGACGCCGGGGAGCTGTTTTTT
NA | TRBJ2-7 | TRBV20-1 | NA | CSAQGGPHEQYF | TGCAGTGCCCAAGGGGGGCCCCACGAGCAGTACTTC
TRBD1 | TRBJ1-4 | TRBV7-9 | few | CASGRGQTTNEKLFF | TGTGCCAGCGGGAGGGGGCAAACAACTAATGAAAAACTGTTTTTT
NA | TRBJ2-3 | TRBV28 | NA | CASKAGTDTQYF | TGTGCCAGCAAGGCAGGCACAGATACGCAGTATTTT
TRBD2 | TRBJ2-7 | TRBV5-1 | NA | CASSLVVAGSYEQYF | TGCGCCAGCAGCTTGGTGGTAGCGGGGAGCTACGAGCAGTACTTC
TRBD2 | TRBJ2-1 | TRBV5-6 | few | CASSLGLAGATISTYNEQFF | TGTGCCAGCAGCTTGGGACTAGCGGGGGCCACCATATCAACCTACAATGAGCAGTTCTTC
NA | TRBJ1-2 | TRBV5-1 | few | CASNPDTLANYGYTF | TGCGCCAGCAACCCGGACACCTTAGCTAACTATGGCTACACCTTC
NA | TRBJ2-2 | TRBV7-2 | NA | CASSLRDESYTGELFF | TGTGCCAGCAGCCTCCGGGACGAAAGCTACACCGGGGAGCTGTTTTTT
TRBD1 | TRBJ2-3 | TRBV5-1 | NA | CASSTGQGGGTQYF | TGCGCCAGCAGCACCGGACAGGGGGGGGGTACGCAGTATTTT
TRBD1 | TRBJ1-2 | TRBV7-9 | NA | CDSSLQGASSGYTF | TGTGACAGCAGCTTGCAGGGGGCTAGCTCTGGCTACACCTTC
NA | TRBJ1-2 | TRBV12-3/TRBV12-4 | once | CASSLGLGDGYTF | TGTGCCAGCAGTTTAGGCTTGGGAGATGGCTACACCTTC